A selection of T cell receptor beta chains follows, all from one sample in a study of T cell changes during pregnancy in multiple sclerosis. TCRdb keeps only in-frame clones here, not all; method: immunoSEQ multiplex PCR. In the table there are about 58,000 clones, approximately 93% of which are singletons. The sample was CD8+ T cells from peripheral blood mononuclear cells, taken in the second trimester of pregnancy. All receptors come from a female donor with multiple sclerosis, enrolled in a pregnancy study. Each CDR3 is given with its conserved first and last residue. The size of a clone is reported for some rows only, either as once, few or many, or as a class for expanded clones.

clone_size: NA; v_call: TRBV5-4; j_call: TRBJ1-4; cdr3_aa: CASSLGPGNQANEKLFF
clone_size: once; v_call: TRBV5-1; j_call: TRBJ2-2; cdr3_aa: CASSLARGNTGELFF
clone_size: NA; v_call: TRBV7-2; j_call: TRBJ2-3; cdr3_aa: CASSSGISSTDTQYF
clone_size: NA; v_call: TRBV9; j_call: TRBJ2-3; cdr3_aa: CASSEGSGLPSDTQYF
clone_size: NA; v_call: TRBV7-9; j_call: TRBJ1-1; cdr3_aa: CASSRGGTEAFF
clone_size: NA; v_call: TRBV27; j_call: TRBJ2-7; cdr3_aa: CASSPLAAVYEQYF
clone_size: once; v_call: TRBV15; j_call: TRBJ2-6; cdr3_aa: CATSLQGSGANVLTF
clone_size: NA; v_call: TRBV28; j_call: TRBJ2-7; cdr3_aa: CASSLYRGQYEQYF
clone_size: NA; v_call: TRBV5-1; j_call: TRBJ1-5; cdr3_aa: CASSLTGGQPQHF
clone_size: NA; v_call: TRBV19; j_call: TRBJ1-2; cdr3_aa: CASSIRGANYGYTF
clone_size: NA; v_call: TRBV19; j_call: TRBJ2-3; cdr3_aa: CASSAPLEREGTDTQYF
clone_size: NA; v_call: TRBV4-1; j_call: TRBJ2-7; cdr3_aa: CASSQYAPGYEQYF
clone_size: NA; v_call: TRBV5-8; j_call: TRBJ2-7; cdr3_aa: CASGFGGSYEQYF
clone_size: NA; v_call: TRBV14; j_call: TRBJ2-1; cdr3_aa: CASSHLDTSSYNEQFF
clone_size: few; v_call: TRBV5-3; j_call: TRBJ1-1; cdr3_aa: CARSSGVRRTEAFF